Listed below are T cell receptor beta chains from one sample, sequenced in a study of blood T cell repertoires in COVID-19. This table comes from immunoSEQ multiplex PCR, and its TCRdb copy is limited to in-frame clones, with some not included. The repertoire holds roughly 160,000 clones, about 83% seen once, with under 3.5% in the top ten. Material for sequencing was peripheral blood. The receptors here all came from a woman of 80 years or more with COVID-19, enrolled during active disease. Both conserved end residues are part of each CDR3. The D gene is left open where the match is weak. The size of a clone is reported for some rows only, either as once, few or many, or as a class for expanded clones.

TRBV15	.	TRBJ2-7	.	CATSRDRTGPQYF	TGTGCCACCAGCAGAGATCGCACAGGACCGCAGTACTTC
TRBV5-5	.	TRBJ1-2	.	CASSLGTGPNYGYTF	TGTGCCAGCAGCTTGGGTACAGGGCCAAACTATGGCTACACCTTC
TRBV6-5	.	TRBJ1-2	.	CASSYVGLGYGYTF	TGTGCCAGCAGTTACGTCGGGTTGGGCTATGGCTACACCTTC
TRBV6-5	.	TRBJ1-1	.	CASITGGSDTEAFF	TGTGCCAGCATCACCGGGGGATCGGACACTGAAGCTTTCTTT
TRBV19	.	TRBJ2-7	TRBD2	CASSIELAGGREQYF	TGTGCCAGTAGTATAGAACTAGCGGGAGGGCGCGAGCAGTACTTC
TRBV11-3	.	TRBJ2-1	TRBD1	CASSLEGTGGYNEQFF	TGTGCCAGCAGCTTAGAAGGGACAGGGGGCTACAATGAGCAGTTCTTC
TRBV11-3	few	TRBJ2-1	TRBD1	CASSPSRRGPNEQFF	TGTGCCAGCAGCCCTTCGCGCAGGGGGCCAAATGAGCAGTTCTTC
TRBV7-2	.	TRBJ1-3	.	CASSHPLRGPKGGNTIYF	TGTGCCAGCAGTCACCCCTTGCGGGGCCCGAAGGGTGGAAACACCATATATTTT
TRBV7-2	.	TRBJ1-1	.	CASSLVGAAEAFF	TGTGCCAGCAGCTTAGTAGGGGCAGCTGAAGCTTTCTTT
TRBV24-1	.	TRBJ2-7	TRBD2	CATSDSGLEQYF	TGTGCCACCAGTGACTCGGGACTAGAGCAGTACTTC
TRBV5-1	.	TRBJ2-7	TRBD1	CASRGQGLAYEQYF	TGCGCCAGCAGGGGACAGGGTCTAGCCTACGAGCAGTACTTC
TRBV18	.	TRBJ1-5	TRBD1	CASSQQDRGRQPQHF	TGTGCCAGCTCCCAACAAGACAGGGGGCGACAGCCCCAGCATTTT
TRBV4-1	.	TRBJ2-7	TRBD2	CASSQDTSGNHYEQYF	TGCGCCAGCAGCCAAGATACTAGCGGAAATCACTACGAGCAGTACTTC
TRBV27	.	TRBJ2-3	TRBD1	CASSRQGGDTQYF	TGTGCCAGCAGCCGACAGGGGGGGGATACGCAGTATTTT
TRBV11-2	.	TRBJ1-2	.	CASSLNPLNYGYTF	TGTGCCAGCAGCTTAAATCCTCTAAACTATGGCTACACCTTC
TRBV7-2	.	TRBJ1-2	.	CASSLVLQGGGYTF	TGTGCCAGCAGCTTAGTGTTACAGGGCGGTGGCTACACCTTC
TRBV28	.	TRBJ1-1	.	CATYPPGNTEAFF	TGTGCCACCTATCCCCCAGGGAACACTGAAGCTTTCTTT
TRBV24-1	few	TRBJ2-2	TRBD1	CATSPRGLTGELFF	TGTGCCACCAGTCCCAGGGGGCTCACCGGGGAGCTGTTTTTT
TRBV11-2	few	TRBJ2-5	TRBD2	CASSPAGAGKTQYF	TGTGCCAGCAGCCCAGCGGGGGCCGGGAAGACCCAGTACTTC
TRBV27	once	TRBJ1-6	.	CASSLWGGSLDNSPLHF	TGTGCCAGCAGTTTGTGGGGAGGCAGCCTCGATAATTCACCCCTCCACTTT
TRBV9	.	TRBJ1-3	.	CASSGQGLSGNTIYF	TGTGCCAGCAGCGGGCAGGGTCTATCTGGAAACACCATATATTTT
TRBV18	.	TRBJ2-7	.	CASSPGAGGYEQYF	TGTGCCAGCTCACCAGGGGCAGGGGGGTACGAGCAGTACTTC
TRBV28	.	TRBJ2-7	TRBD1	CASSPTRTGESEQYF	TGTGCCAGCAGTCCTACCCGGACAGGCGAGAGCGAGCAGTACTTC
TRBV5-4	.	TRBJ2-3	TRBD1	CASSWRQGRTDTQYF	TGTGCCAGCAGCTGGAGACAGGGACGCACAGATACGCAGTATTTT
TRBV29-1	.	TRBJ2-1	TRBD1	CSVYGTAKEQFF	TGCAGCGTATACGGGACAGCAAAAGAGCAGTTCTTC
TRBV27	.	TRBJ2-1	.	CASGQGIWDNEQFF	TGTGCCAGCGGGCAGGGGATTTGGGACAATGAGCAGTTCTTC
TRBV3-1/TRBV3-2	once	TRBJ2-3	.	CASSQLSERGDTQYF	TGTGCCAGCAGCCAACTCTCGGAACGGGGTGATACGCAGTATTTT
TRBV2	.	TRBJ2-7	.	CASSPQAYEQYF	TGTGCCAGCAGCCCACAGGCCTACGAGCAGTACTTC
TRBV5-1	.	TRBJ2-1	TRBD2	CASSLVPSGLAGGEQFF	TGCGCCAGCAGCTTGGTCCCATCGGGACTAGCGGGAGGTGAGCAGTTCTTC
TRBV9	.	TRBJ2-2	TRBD1	CASTSTGGEWTGELFF	TGTGCCAGCACATCTACAGGGGGCGAGTGGACCGGGGAGCTGTTTTTT
TRBV27	.	TRBJ2-7	TRBD1	CASSPRTGGYEQYF	TGTGCCAGCAGTCCCCGGACAGGGGGCTACGAGCAGTACTTC
TRBV20-1	.	TRBJ1-2	.	CSAQGLRGYTF	TGCAGTGCTCAGGGACTGAGGGGCTACACCTTC
TRBV11-2	few	TRBJ1-5	.	CASSPDRSASQPQHF	TGTGCCAGCAGCCCAGACAGGTCTGCCAGTCAGCCCCAGCATTTT
TRBV24-1	.	TRBJ2-1	TRBD2	CATSDPGTSGRPYNEQFF	TGTGCCACCAGTGACCCCGGGACTAGCGGGAGGCCCTACAATGAGCAGTTCTTC
TRBV2	.	TRBJ2-3	.	CASSERTTPMYTQYF	TGTGCCAGCAGTGAACGGACTACCCCCATGTATACGCAGTATTTT
TRBV2	.	TRBJ1-2	.	CASSEAASYGYTF	TGTGCCAGCAGTGAGGCGGCTAGCTATGGCTACACCTTC
TRBV29-1	few	TRBJ1-2	.	CSVHRSSTIYGYTF	TGCAGCGTGCACAGGTCCTCTACAATCTATGGCTACACCTTC
TRBV5-1	.	TRBJ2-4	.	CASSAGDIQYF	TGCGCCAGCAGCGCCGGGGACATTCAGTACTTC
TRBV5-5	.	TRBJ2-7	.	CASSQGHGPGEQYF	TGTGCCAGCAGCCAGGGACACGGACCGGGGGAGCAGTACTTC
TRBV30	.	TRBJ1-2	.	CAWSAPGTPNYGYTF	TGTGCCTGGAGTGCCCCAGGGACTCCCAACTATGGCTACACCTTC
TRBV18	.	TRBJ2-5	TRBD2	CASSPTPGGQETQYF	TGTGCCAGCTCACCCACCCCGGGGGGGCAAGAGACCCAGTACTTC
TRBV4-2	.	TRBJ2-3	.	CASSQGRRERPSTDTQYF	TGTGCCAGCAGCCAAGGGAGGAGGGAGCGACCTAGCACAGATACGCAGTATTTT
TRBV19	.	TRBJ1-2	TRBD1	CASTVRTGNEGYTF	TGTGCCAGTACCGTCCGGACAGGGAACGAGGGCTACACCTTC
TRBV10-3	.	TRBJ2-7	.	CAISDIQTGSYEQYF	TGTGCCATCAGTGATATACAGACAGGCTCCTACGAGCAGTACTTC
TRBV11-1	.	TRBJ2-2	.	CASSLQGTTGELFF	TGTGCCAGCAGCTTGCAGGGAACCACCGGGGAGCTGTTTTTT
TRBV5-1	few	TRBJ2-2	.	CASSLWESGELFF	TGCGCCAGCAGCTTGTGGGAGTCCGGGGAGCTGTTTTTT
TRBV5-1	.	TRBJ2-5	.	CASSPQGTETQYF	TGCGCCAGCAGTCCCCAGGGCACGGAGACCCAGTACTTC
TRBV18	.	TRBJ2-3	TRBD1	CASSLDRGPADTQYF	TGTGCCAGCTCACTAGACAGGGGGCCCGCAGATACGCAGTATTTT
TRBV5-4	.	TRBJ1-5	.	CASSLAGSRQPQHF	TGTGCCAGCAGCCTCGCAGGATCTCGGCAGCCCCAGCATTTT
TRBV5-1	.	TRBJ2-3	.	CASSLTGSTDTQYF	TGCGCCAGCAGCTTGACCGGTAGCACAGATACGCAGTATTTT